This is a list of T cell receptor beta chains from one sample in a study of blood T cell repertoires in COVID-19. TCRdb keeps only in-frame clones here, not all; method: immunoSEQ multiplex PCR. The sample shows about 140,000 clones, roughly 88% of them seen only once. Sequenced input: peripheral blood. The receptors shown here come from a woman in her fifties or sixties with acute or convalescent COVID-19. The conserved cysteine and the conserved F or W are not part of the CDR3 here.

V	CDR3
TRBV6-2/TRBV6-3	ASSSGDRQETQY
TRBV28	ASRGPGTENEKLF
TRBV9	ASSVGLGVNTEAF
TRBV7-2	ASSSLAGGADTQY
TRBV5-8	ASSSRGHFQETQY
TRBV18	ASSPSTGSYSNQPQH
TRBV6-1	ASSEIWTVEVLC
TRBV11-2	ASSLGDGTRSVGYT
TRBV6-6	ASSDRVYEQY
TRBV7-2	ASSLGDKQF
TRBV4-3	ASSQDRLAGPLEV
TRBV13	ASTRGVNTEAF
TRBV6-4	ASSAAGIHYGYT
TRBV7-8	ASSSYRQGWNTGELF
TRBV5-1	ASSPDRPHSGNTIY
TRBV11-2	ASSLAPGSANYGYT
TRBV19	ASSIGTTANEKLF
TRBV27	ASSPLGDRLYGYT